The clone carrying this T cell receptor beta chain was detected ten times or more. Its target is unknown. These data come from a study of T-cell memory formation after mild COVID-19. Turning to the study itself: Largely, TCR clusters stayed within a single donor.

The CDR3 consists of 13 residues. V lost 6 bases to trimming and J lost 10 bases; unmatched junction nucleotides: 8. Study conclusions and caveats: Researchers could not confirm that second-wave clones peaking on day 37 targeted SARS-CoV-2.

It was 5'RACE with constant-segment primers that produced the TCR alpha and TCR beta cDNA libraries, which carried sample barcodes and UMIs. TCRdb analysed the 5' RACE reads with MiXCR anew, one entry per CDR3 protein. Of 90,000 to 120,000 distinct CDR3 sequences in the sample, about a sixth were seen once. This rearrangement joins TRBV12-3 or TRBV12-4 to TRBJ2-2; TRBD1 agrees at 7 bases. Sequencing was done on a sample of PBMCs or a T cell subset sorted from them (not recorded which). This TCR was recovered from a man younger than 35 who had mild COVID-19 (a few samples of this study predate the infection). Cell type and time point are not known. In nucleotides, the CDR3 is TGTGCCAGCAGGGGGGACAGAAACTTGGAGCTGTTTTTT. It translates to CASRGDRNLELFF.